The 32 T cell receptor beta chains given below trace back to one sample, sequenced in a study of blood T cells in healthy people across ages. With a J-beta primer mix and a sample-barcoded 5' primer, a second PCR ran about 7 to 12 cycles. In TCRdb, the 5' RACE reads were re-called with MiXCR into one record per CDR3 protein. Counted here are over 1,200,000 distinct CDR3 sequences, 59% occurring once; the ten biggest clones make up under 8.5%. Sample: blood. The receptors derive from a man aged 18 to 29 in good health.

This chain links TRBV15 with TRBJ2-3, with D maybe TRBD2 (5 bases). The CDR3 extends over 15 amino acids. V lost 1 base and J 0 bases, leaving 8 bases between the germline ends. From germline, CDR1 is LNHNV and CDR2 YYDKDF (reference sequence). The CDR3 spells CATSRVGGSTDTQYF. The CDR3, as DNA: TGTGCCACCAGCAGAGTTGGAGGTAGCACAGATACGCAGTATTTT.

The chain combines TRBV5-1 with TRBJ2-6, with D perhaps matching TRBD1 (6 bases). The germline V gene encodes CDR1 SGHRS and CDR2 YFSETQ. Trimming removed 0 bases from V and 11 bases from J, with 15 bases in between. There are 15 residues in the CDR3. The CDR3 loop reads CASSLGQGWIDVLTF. The CDR3 nucleotides read TGCGCCAGCAGCTTGGGGCAGGGGTGGATCGACGTCCTGACTTTC.

V and J are TRBV5-1 and TRBJ2-5; D is possibly TRBD2 (7 bases). The CDR3 has 15 amino acids. The V gene lost 1 base and the J gene lost 11 bases, with 21 bases spanning the gap. The V gene's germline CDR1 is SGHRS and CDR2 YFSETQ. Here the CDR3 DNA reads TGCGCCAGCAGCTTGTTGGCTAGCGGAGGGGGTGAGCAGTACTTC. This codes for CASSLLASGGGEQYF. Combining the CDR3 with reference TRBV5-1 and TRBJ2-5 gives the whole variable domain KAGVTQTPRYLIKTRGQQVTLSCSPISGHRSVSWYQQTPGQGLQFLFEYFSETQRNKGNFPGRFSGRQFSNSRSEMNVSTLELGDSALYLCASSLLASGGGEQYFGPGTRLLVL.

The chain is built from TRBV6-2 or TRBV6-3 and TRBJ2-1; a possible D gene is TRBD2 (6 bases). The V end was cut by 8 bases, the J end by 6 bases, with 11 bases between. The CDR3 totals 12 residues. Per germline, CDR1 MNHEY and CDR2 SVGEGT. The CDR3 bases are TGTGCCAGCGGGGACTCCATCAATGAGCAGTTCTTC. Translation: CASGDSINEQFF.

The J gene is TRBJ2-3, the V gene TRBV10-3; no clear D gene. Germline V gene lookup returns CDR1 ENHRY and CDR2 SYGVKD. There are 14 residues in the CDR3. The ends were cut back, 4 bases at V and 2 bases at J, with 10 bases in the middle. CDR3 coding DNA: TGTGCCATCAGTGCCAACGGGCCCACAGATACGCAGTATTTT. It is translated as CAISANGPTDTQYF.

This CDR3 is CASSLVGGANTGELFF. CDR3 DNA sequence: TGTGCCAGCAGCTTGGTTGGGGGCGCGAACACCGGGGAGCTGTTTTTT. This chain uses TRBV7-7 with TRBJ2-2, with D tentatively TRBD1 (6 bases). Germline CDR1 and CDR2: SSHAT and FNYEAQ (reference sequence). Trimming pared 3 bases from V and 0 bases from J, leaving 11 bases between. The length of the CDR3 is 16 residues. Based on the CDR3 plus reference TRBV7-7 and TRBJ2-2, the full variable domain is GAGVSQSPRYKVTKRGQDVTLRCDPISSHATLYWYQQALGQGPEFLTYFNYEAQPDKSGLPSDRFSAERPEGSISTLTIQRTEQRDSAMYRCASSLVGGANTGELFFGEGSRLTVL.

This chain joins TRBV20-1 and TRBJ2-5; TRBD1 matches 7 bases. The CDR3 sequence is 12 residues long. V lost 5 bases, J lost 11 bases, and 11 bases stayed unmatched. Germline-derived CDR1 and CDR2 are DFQATT and SNEGSKA (reference sequence). For the CDR3, the DNA is TGCAGTGCTCCTGACAGGGTGGGGGAGCAGTACTTC. This encodes CSAPDRVGEQYF.

This clonotype was observed a few times. This chain uses TRBV14 with TRBJ2-4, with D tentatively TRBD2 (5 bases). The CDR3 length is 17 residues. V dropped 1 base and J dropped 0 bases, with 13 bases sitting between them. The germline V gene encodes CDR1 SGHDN and CDR2 FVKESK. The CDR3 region is CASSQGFKGEAKNIQYF. CDR3 DNA: TGTGCCAGCAGCCAAGGTTTCAAGGGAGAAGCCAAAAACATTCAGTACTTC. The variable domain in full, with the rest retrieved from reference TRBV14 and TRBJ2-4, is EAGVTQFPSHSVIEKGQTVTLRCDPISGHDNLYWYRRVMGKEIKFLLHFVKESKQDESGMPNNRFLAERTGGTYSTLKVQPAELEDSGVYFCASSQGFKGEAKNIQYFGAGTRLSVL.

This clonotype has at least ten counts. This chain connects TRBV2 to TRBJ2-2; no reliable D call. The CDR3 loop spans 11 amino acids. V was shortened by 6 bases and J by 8 bases, with 7 bases between the two germline ends. Germline V CDR1 and CDR2: SNHLY, FYNNEI. The CDR3 nucleotides read TGTGCCAGCAGCTCCTCTGGGGAGCTGTTTTTT. Translation: CASSSSGELFF.

With regard to this clonotype: This could be a read error, since a much larger clone is one nucleotide away. The chain has TRBV15 and TRBJ1-6, with D unclear. Germline V lookup: CDR1 LNHNV, CDR2 YYDKDF (reference sequence). The CDR3 totals 13 residues. The CDR3 DNA sequence: TGTGCCACCAGTCCTGGCTTTAATTTACCCCTCCACTTT. Its translation is CATSPGFNLPLHF. Drawing the rest from reference TRBV15 and TRBJ1-6, the complete variable domain is DAMVIQNPRYQVTQFGKPVTLSCSQTLNHNVMYWYQQKSSQAPKLLFHYYDKDFNNEADTPDNFQSRRPNTSFCFLDIRSPGLGDTAMYLCATSPGFNLPLHFGNGTRLTVT.

The chain combines TRBV18 with TRBJ1-2, with TRBD1 as a possible D gene (5 bases). V lost 5 bases to trimming and J lost 3 bases, with 13 bases between them. CDR3 length: 14 residues. Germline assignment: CDR1 KGHSH and CDR2 LQKENI. CDR3 coding DNA: TGTGCCAGCTCAGGCCGGGGGGACGACTATGGCTACACCTTC. This gives the protein CASSGRGDDYGYTF.

This clonotype showed up just a few times. The J gene is TRBJ2-1, the V gene TRBV7-2; no clear D. V dropped 5 bases and J dropped 3 bases, with 11 bases sitting between them. The CDR3 is 14 residues long. Germline loops: CDR1 SGHTA, CDR2 FQGNSA. CDR3 coding DNA: TGTGCCAGCAGCCCTCCCTTAGACTACAATGAGCAGTTCTTC. Protein product: CASSPPLDYNEQFF.

The chain employs TRBV30 and TRBJ2-1; the match to TRBD2 covers 12 bases. Germline CDR1 reads GTSNPN; CDR2 reads SVGIG (reference sequence). Trimming at V came to 0 bases and at J to 5 bases, leaving 2 bases not matched to a gene. This CDR3 region has 15 residues. CDR3 sequence: CAWSVGLAGHNEQFF. The CDR3 DNA sequence: TGTGCCTGGAGTGTAGGACTAGCGGGACACAATGAGCAGTTCTTC.

This clonotype occurred a few times. V usage is TRBV29-1 and J usage is TRBJ2-5; D unclear. The CDR3 totals 13 residues. V shed 6 bases and J shed 3 bases, with 14 bases lying between them. CDR1 SQVTM and CDR2 ANQGSEA come from the germline V gene. The CDR3 coding sequence is TGCAGCGTCGAACCACGGTTAAAAGAGACCCAGTACTTC. Translating gives CSVEPRLKETQYF.

The chain joins TRBV6-5 to TRBJ2-6, with D unresolved. Germline V gene data show CDR1 as MNHEY and CDR2 as SVGAGI. Trimming took 2 bases from V and 2 from J, leaving 10 bases between them. CDR3 length: 16 residues. The CDR3 region is CASSYQVDPGANVLTF. The CDR3 nucleotides read TGTGCCAGCAGTTACCAGGTCGATCCTGGGGCCAACGTCCTGACTTTC.

The V call is TRBV12-3 or TRBV12-4, the J call TRBJ2-7; D is ambiguous. V lost 6 bases and J lost 10, with 22 bases in between. The CDR3 contains 14 residues. The CDR3 reads CASRRTGPISSQYF. In DNA form, the CDR3 reads TGTGCCAGCAGAAGAACCGGGCCCATCTCATCCCAGTACTTC.

The chain links TRBV6-5 to TRBJ2-1; D remains unclear. V gave up 0 bases and J gave up 10 bases, with 7 bases separating them. Germline V gene sequence: CDR1 MNHEY, CDR2 SVGAGI. This CDR3 is built from 12 residues. CDR3 amino acids: CASSYSGWEQFF. The CDR3 DNA reads TGTGCCAGCAGTTACTCCGGGTGGGAGCAGTTCTTC.

This chain joins TRBV6-5 and TRBJ1-4; a possible D gene is TRBD1 (6 bases). The CDR3 is made up of 13 amino acids. The germline V gene encodes CDR1 MNHEY and CDR2 SVGAGI. Trimming left V 1 base short and J 8 bases short, with 8 bases between. CDR3 coding DNA: TGTGCCAGCAGTTACTACGGGGGCGAAAAACTGTTTTTT. Its protein is CASSYYGGEKLFF.

This rearrangement joins TRBV3-1 to TRBJ2-5; 7 bases agree with TRBD1. The end of the DNA fits TRBJ2-7 better, so the J call may be wrong. CDR1 and CDR2 (germline): LGHDT, YNNKEL (reference sequence). The CDR3 totals 16 residues. The chain's CDR3 is CASSQVPGTGDYEQYF. CDR3 DNA: TGTGCCAGCAGCCAAGTTCCCGGAACAGGGGACTACGAGCAGTACTTC.

The CDR3 loop reads CASSLEGQGFTEAFF. The CDR3 DNA is TGTGCCAGCAGCTTAGAGGGGCAGGGATTCACTGAAGCTTTCTTT. V is TRBV7-2 and J is TRBJ1-1, with D perhaps matching TRBD1 (5 bases). The CDR3 extends over 15 amino acids. Germline V lookup: CDR1 SGHTA, CDR2 FQGNSA. V gave up 1 base and J gave up 4 bases, with 13 bases separating them. The variable domain in full, completed from reference TRBV7-2 and TRBJ1-1, reads GAGVSQSPSNKVTEKGKDVELRCDPISGHTALYWYRQSLGQGLEFLIYFQGNSAPDKSGLPSDRFSAERTGGSVSTLTIQRTQQEDSAVYLCASSLEGQGFTEAFFGQGTRLTVV.

The gene calls are TRBV4-1 and TRBJ2-3, with D uncertain. Trimming took 1 base from V and 3 from J, leaving 20 bases between them. This CDR3 has 18 amino acids. Germline CDR1 is MGHRA and CDR2 is YSYEKL. The CDR3 DNA sequence: TGCGCCAGCAGCCAAGGAATTGTGCGAGTGCGGATAACAGATACGCAGTATTTT. As protein: CASSQGIVRVRITDTQYF.

V usage is TRBV12-3 or TRBV12-4 and J usage is TRBJ2-2; perhaps D is TRBD1 or TRBD2 (6 bases each). This CDR3 is built from 13 residues. V was trimmed by 5 bases and J by 3 bases, leaving 7 bases between them. CDR3 DNA: TGTGCCAGCAGTAGGGGGGACACCGGGGAGCTGTTTTTT. It codes for CASSRGDTGELFF.

The genes are TRBV6-2 or TRBV6-3 and TRBJ1-5; 11 bases agree with TRBD1. The CDR3 extends over 16 amino acids. Trimming at V came to 5 bases and at J to 2 bases, leaving 5 bases not matched to a gene. Germline V CDR1 and CDR2: MNHEY, SVGEGT. CDR3 sequence: CASSRTGGAGNQPQHF. For the CDR3, the DNA is TGTGCCAGCAGTAGGACAGGGGGCGCGGGCAATCAGCCCCAGCATTTT.

This chain joins TRBV6-2 or TRBV6-3 and TRBJ1-2, with a weak D call TRBD1 (5 bases). Trimming stripped 2 bases from V and 3 bases from J, with 16 bases between. CDR1 and CDR2 (germline): MNHEY, SVGEGT. The length of the CDR3 is 16 residues. The CDR3 region is CASSYPVGRGDYGYTF. CDR3 bases: TGTGCCAGCAGTTACCCCGTGGGACGGGGAGACTATGGCTACACCTTC.

The V gene is TRBV29-1, the J gene TRBJ1-4; possibly TRBD1 for D (5 bases). Trimming removed 5 bases at V and 0 bases at J, with 10 bases between. CDR1 and CDR2 (germline): SQVTM, ANQGSEA. The CDR3 runs 14 residues. CDR3 nucleotide sequence: TGCAGCGTTCAGGACACCCCAACTAATGAAAAACTGTTTTTT. Amino acid sequence: CSVQDTPTNEKLFF.

J is TRBJ2-5 and V is TRBV4-2, with TRBD2 matching over 11 bases. The J call may be faulty, since TRBJ2-7 better matches the DNA end. The germline V gene encodes CDR1 LGHNA and CDR2 YNFKEQ. The CDR3 has 14 amino acids. The CDR3 sequence is CASSQRLAGSEQYF. CDR3 coding DNA: TGTGCCAGCAGCCAACGACTAGCGGGAAGCGAGCAGTACTTC.

This sequence joins TRBV7-9 and TRBJ1-2, with D maybe TRBD1 (5 bases). V dropped 4 bases and J dropped 5 bases, with 17 bases sitting between them. Germline CDR1 SEHNR, CDR2 FQNEAQ (reference sequence). The CDR3 covers 15 residues. This CDR3 is CASSYSGQGLYGYTF. Here the CDR3 DNA reads TGTGCCAGCAGCTACTCTGGACAAGGACTTTATGGCTACACCTTC.

In this sample, this clonotype turned up a few times. V and J are TRBV5-5 and TRBJ2-7; TRBD1 might be the D (6 bases). Deletions cut 2 bases from V and 0 bases from J, with 12 bases between. The length of the CDR3 is 15 residues. CDR1 is SGHKS and CDR2 is YYEKEE in the germline V gene (reference sequence). This CDR3 reads CASSFGMDSSYEQYF. The CDR3, as DNA: TGTGCCAGCAGCTTTGGGATGGACAGCTCCTACGAGCAGTACTTC.

This clonotype has a handful of counts. This chain joins TRBV14 and TRBJ2-7; D not resolved. Germline values: CDR1 SGHDN, CDR2 FVKESK. The CDR3 runs to 13 residues. V was trimmed by 1 base and J by 6 bases, leaving 10 bases between them. CDR3 residues: CASSQGVLGEQYF. The CDR3 DNA follows: TGTGCCAGCAGCCAAGGAGTTCTAGGCGAGCAGTACTTC.

V usage is TRBV28 and J usage is TRBJ2-7, with D maybe TRBD1 (6 bases). The germline V gene encodes CDR1 MDHEN and CDR2 SYDVKM. Between the trimmed V and J ends, which lost 5 bases and 6 bases, there was a span of 17 bases. CDR3 length: 14 residues. This chain's CDR3 is CASSGQLGEVEQYF. As DNA, the CDR3 is TGTGCCAGCAGTGGACAGCTGGGTGAGGTCGAGCAGTACTTC.

This clonotype has just a few counts. V usage is TRBV20-1 and J usage is TRBJ2-7, with 8 bases identical to TRBD2. The CDR3 has 15 amino acids. CDR1 is DFQATT and CDR2 is SNEGSKA in the germline V gene (reference sequence). V shed 0 bases, J shed 0 bases, and the junction held 4 bases outside the gene matches. DNA for the CDR3: TGCAGTGCTAGAGATAGTAGCGGGGACTCCTACGAGCAGTACTTC. Translating gives CSARDSSGDSYEQYF.

CDR3 in amino acids: CASSNRRREGKNIQYF. CDR3 nucleotides: TGTGCCAGCAGTAATAGAAGAAGGGAAGGCAAAAACATTCAGTACTTC. The V call is TRBV2, the J call TRBJ2-4; no clear D gene. Germline V gene data show CDR1 as SNHLY and CDR2 as FYNNEI. Trimming took off 5 bases at V and 3 bases at J, with 17 bases between the two ends. This CDR3 spans 16 amino acids.